This T cell receptor beta chain derives from a study of OX40 agonist ivuxolimab in advanced cancers. Looking at the study overall: Ivuxolimab doses were 0.01, 0.1, 0.3, 1.5, 3 or 10 mg/kg every 2 weeks. Recorded diagnoses for dose-escalation patients were hepatocellular carcinoma, melanoma, renal cell or head and neck cancer. Points from the study as a whole: On average, a greater number of expanded clones characterised CD8+ T cells relative to CD4+.

Note on this clone: Its target is unknown.

Sequenced by immunoSEQ multiplex PCR; TCRdb stores in-frame clones only, minus some. The sample lists about 82,000 clones; roughly 90% were seen once. V was clipped by 10 bases and J by 6 bases, with 15 bases between them. CDR1 and CDR2 (germline): SNHLY, FYNNEI. The CDR3 is 13 residues long. This receptor was obtained from an adult with an advanced solid tumor such as melanoma, head and neck, liver or kidney cancer. This specimen consisted of CD4+ or CD8+ T cells sorted from blood, obtained in a trial of the OX40 agonist ivuxolimab. The chain employs TRBV2 and TRBJ2-2, with D tentatively TRBD1 (5 bases). Here the CDR3 reads CATADWGAGELFF. Written as DNA, the CDR3 is TGTGCCACAGCAGACTGGGGCGCCGGGGAGCTGTTTTTT.